Listed below are T cell receptor beta chains from one sample, sequenced in a study of OX40 agonist ivuxolimab in advanced cancers. Clones were sequenced by immunoSEQ multiplex PCR, and TCRdb holds only the in-frame ones, with some missing. The data contain 66,000 or so clones, 92% of them singletons. The starting material was CD4+ or CD8+ T cells sorted from blood, obtained in a trial of the OX40 agonist ivuxolimab. The source of these receptors is an adult with an advanced solid tumor such as melanoma, head and neck, liver or kidney cancer. The CDR3 runs from the conserved cysteine through the conserved F or W. D genes are given only for firm matches. The size field is filled for only some rows; it gives once, few, many or a size class.

DNA	CDR3	V	J	D	size
TGTGCCACTTCCCCGGACAGTTTGAACACTGAAGCTTTCTTT	CATSPDSLNTEAFF	TRBV19	TRBJ1-1	-	-
TGTGCCAGCAGTTTATCGAATCCACTAGGCAATGAGCAGTTCTTC	CASSLSNPLGNEQFF	TRBV27	TRBJ2-1	-	-
TGTGCCAGCAGTTTACCAGGGGAACTTCGGGCAGATACGCAGTATTTT	CASSLPGELRADTQYF	TRBV28	TRBJ2-3	-	-
TGTGCCAGTAGTATAGAGGCAGGGGCCCTCGGTCAGCCCCAGCATTTT	CASSIEAGALGQPQHF	TRBV19	TRBJ1-5	-	-
TGTGCCAGCAGTTTACGGTCAGTCAGCTACACCTTC	CASSLRSVSYTF	TRBV28	TRBJ1-2	-	few
TGTGCCTGGAGTCCTGCAGGGGAGGCTTTCTTT	CAWSPAGEAFF	TRBV30	TRBJ1-1	-	-
TGTGCCTGGAGTCAAGACCACACCGGGGAGCTGTTTTTT	CAWSQDHTGELFF	TRBV30	TRBJ2-2	-	-
TGTGCCAGCAGTTTAAGCACTGAAGCTTTCTTT	CASSLSTEAFF	TRBV28	TRBJ1-1	-	-
TGTGCCAGCAGCTTAGGAGAGGATGGCTACACCTTC	CASSLGEDGYTF	TRBV7-2	TRBJ1-2	-	-
TGTGCCAGCAGACAAAGCCGGGACGGCCTCTATGGCTACACCTTC	CASRQSRDGLYGYTF	TRBV27	TRBJ1-2	-	-
TGTGCCAGCAGTTACTCAACAGGGGAGCAGTTCTTC	CASSYSTGEQFF	TRBV6-5	TRBJ2-1	-	-
TGTGCCGGCAGTTACTTCAGGGTCAATGAGCAGTTCTTC	CAGSYFRVNEQFF	TRBV6-5	TRBJ2-1	-	-
TGTGCCAGCAGTTGGGGCGGGACTAGACCCACAGATACGCAGTATTTT	CASSWGGTRPTDTQYF	TRBV28	TRBJ2-3	TRBD2	-
TGTGCCAGCAGCCCATCTGGAAACACCATATATTTT	CASSPSGNTIYF	TRBV11-3	TRBJ1-3	-	once
TGTGCCAGCAGCGTAGGGGGACAGGCCTACGAGCAGTACTTC	CASSVGGQAYEQYF	TRBV9	TRBJ2-7	TRBD1	-
TGTGCCAGCAGTTACGGTGGGTCATTCTACGAGCAGTACTTC	CASSYGGSFYEQYF	TRBV6-5	TRBJ2-7	-	-
TGTGCCAGTAGTATTTCGGGACTAGCGGGGGCTCCCTACAATGAGCAGTTCTTC	CASSISGLAGAPYNEQFF	TRBV19	TRBJ2-1	TRBD2	-
TGCAGCATATGGGACCGCGATACGCAGTATTTT	CSIWDRDTQYF	TRBV29-1	TRBJ2-3	-	few
TGTGCCACCACCGGGGTGACTAATGAAAAACTGTTTTTT	CATTGVTNEKLFF	TRBV19	TRBJ1-4	-	-
TGTGCCAGCAGTTACTCTGAGGAGACCCAGTACTTC	CASSYSEETQYF	TRBV6-6	TRBJ2-5	-	-
TGTGCTAGTGCCCAACGGGACTCTGAGGACAATGAGCAGTTCTTC	CASAQRDSEDNEQFF	TRBV12-5	TRBJ2-1	-	-
TGTGCCACCAGCAGAGTGGGGGGGAGCGAGGAAACCCTACAAGAGACCCAGTACTTC	CATSRVGGSEETLQETQYF	TRBV15	TRBJ2-5	TRBD2	-
TGTGCCAGCTCACCCCGCCAAGGGTGGGTTTCTAGCTACACCTTC	CASSPRQGWVSSYTF	TRBV18	TRBJ1-2	-	-
TGTGCCAGCAGTGGACAGGGGAACACTGAAGCTTTCTTT	CASSGQGNTEAFF	TRBV2	TRBJ1-1	TRBD1	few
TGTGCCATTCTCGGGACGGGGGTCACAGATACGCAGTATTTT	CAILGTGVTDTQYF	TRBV2	TRBJ2-3	-	-
TGTGCCTGGAGTCTAGCTAGCGGGGGGCTCCCCTACTACAATGAGCAGTTCTTC	CAWSLASGGLPYYNEQFF	TRBV30	TRBJ2-1	TRBD2	-
TGTGCCAGTAGCCCAGGGACTGAATATATCTATGGCTACACCTTC	CASSPGTEYIYGYTF	TRBV19	TRBJ1-2	-	-
TGTGCCAGCAGCCCCGGGGTCGACAATGAGCAGTTCTTC	CASSPGVDNEQFF	TRBV7-3	TRBJ2-1	-	-
TGTGCCAGCAGCTTTTCTACGCGTCCGACTACCGGGGAGCTGTTTTTT	CASSFSTRPTTGELFF	TRBV11-2	TRBJ2-2	-	-
TGTGCCAGCAGTTTAAGGGGGACGGTCTACGAGCAGTACTTC	CASSLRGTVYEQYF	TRBV28	TRBJ2-7	-	-
TGCGCCAGCAGCCCTGCTGTGTCTAGACACAATGAGCAGTTCTTC	CASSPAVSRHNEQFF	TRBV4-3	TRBJ2-1	-	-
TGTGCCAGCATTGGGCAGGAGGACAATGAGCAGTTCTTC	CASIGQEDNEQFF	TRBV6-6	TRBJ2-1	-	once
TGTGCCAGCAGCCCAACCGAGGGGGGTAGACAGTTCTTC	CASSPTEGGRQFF	TRBV4-2	TRBJ2-1	-	-
TGTGCCAGCAGCGCAAAAACAGAAAAGGGAAACACCATATATTTT	CASSAKTEKGNTIYF	TRBV9	TRBJ1-3	-	once
TGTGCCAGCAGCTCCGACAGGGGGCAGGGCGAGCAGTACTTC	CASSSDRGQGEQYF	TRBV9	TRBJ2-7	TRBD1	once
TGTGCCAGCAGCGGACTAGGCGGGGAGCAGTTCTTC	CASSGLGGEQFF	TRBV9	TRBJ2-1	-	-
TGTGCCAGCAGCCAAGGTCGAAAGGGGGCGAACACCGGGGAGCTGTTTTTT	CASSQGRKGANTGELFF	TRBV4-2	TRBJ2-2	-	-
TGTGCCAGCAGCCATGGACTTAACACTGAAGCTTTCTTT	CASSHGLNTEAFF	TRBV7-2	TRBJ1-1	-	-
TGTGCCAGCAGTTACTCGGACGAAGGGGTTGGACCCCAGCATTTT	CASSYSDEGVGPQHF	TRBV6-6	TRBJ1-5	-	-
TGTGCCAGCATTCAGGTGAGGCTAAGCAATCAGCCCCAGCATTTT	CASIQVRLSNQPQHF	TRBV28	TRBJ1-5	-	-
TGTGCCATCAGTGAGTCTAATTCCCAGTTGGGGATCTATGGCTACACCTTC	CAISESNSQLGIYGYTF	TRBV10-3	TRBJ1-2	-	-
TGTGCCACCAGCGCTCAGGGGGGGTCCTCCTATAATTCACCCCTCCACTTT	CATSAQGGSSYNSPLHF	TRBV15	TRBJ1-6	TRBD1	-
TGTGCCAGCAGTTCCCGGGGTTGGATCTACGAGCAGTACTTC	CASSSRGWIYEQYF	TRBV28	TRBJ2-7	-	-
TGTGCCAGCAGTGGTTGGGGGGGAAAAATGAACACTGAAGCTTTCTTT	CASSGWGGKMNTEAFF	TRBV2	TRBJ1-1	-	once
TGTGCCAGCAGTAAGTCATCGGGACTACCTTACAATGAGCAGTTCTTC	CASSKSSGLPYNEQFF	TRBV2	TRBJ2-1	TRBD2	-
TGTGCCTGGAGTGAACAGTCTAACCAGCCCCAGCATTTT	CAWSEQSNQPQHF	TRBV30	TRBJ1-5	-	-
TGTGCCTGGAGCAGGGTGAATGAGCAGTTCTTC	CAWSRVNEQFF	TRBV30	TRBJ2-1	-	-
TGTGCCAGCAGTTTATTATACGAGCAGTACTTC	CASSLLYEQYF	TRBV27	TRBJ2-7	-	few
TGTGCCAGCACCCTCGGGACCTCCTCCTACAATGAGCAGTTCTTC	CASTLGTSSYNEQFF	TRBV6-5	TRBJ2-1	-	-
TGTGCCAGCAGTTTAGTCGATCCGGGGACCCAGTACTTC	CASSLVDPGTQYF	TRBV28	TRBJ2-5	-	-
TGTGCCAGCAGAGATACAGGGGCCTGGGGATCCCTCCACTTT	CASRDTGAWGSLHF	TRBV28	TRBJ1-6	TRBD1	-